This is a list of T cell receptor beta chains from one sample in a study of T cell repertoires in cytomegalovirus infection. TCRdb called the reads again in MiXCR, with one record for every CDR3 protein. The table lists some 940,000 distinct CDR3 sequences, roughly 30% of them singletons. Their specific antigens are unknown. The sample here was cultured CD8+ T cells from PBMCs, taken from culture after CMV antigen stimulation. The receptor source for this set is a human donor in good health (CMV status not recorded). Some clones in this sample may be carry-over from other donors' samples. Both conserved end residues are part of each CDR3. The D gene is left open where the match is weak. Expanded clones get a size class; other rows say once, few or many, or leave the size out.

clone_size j_call d_call v_call cdr3_aa cdr3_nt
. TRBJ2-7 . TRBV7-6 CASSPRTRGYEQYF TGTGCCAGCAGTCCGAGGACCCGTGGGTACGAGCAGTACTTC
few TRBJ2-1 TRBD2 TRBV5-1 CASSPGLDPRNEQFF TGCGCCAGCAGCCCGGGACTAGATCCCCGCAATGAGCAGTTCTTC
few TRBJ2-6 . TRBV10-3 CAIRPISGAGANVLTF TGTGCCATCAGGCCAATATCCGGGGCTGGGGCCAACGTCCTGACTTTC
. TRBJ1-1 . TRBV27 CASSFGGTGEAFF TGTGCCAGCAGTTTCGGTGGAACTGGTGAAGCTTTCTTT
. TRBJ2-2 . TRBV2 CASSGRDLHTGELFF TGTGCCAGCAGTGGAAGGGATCTTCACACCGGGGAGCTGTTTTTT
few TRBJ2-3 . TRBV5-1 CASSLAGRSSTDTQYF TGCGCCAGCAGCTTGGCCGGAAGGTCCAGCACAGATACGCAGTATTTT
. TRBJ2-1 . TRBV12-3/TRBV12-4 CASRVSVSYSEQFF TGTGCCAGCAGAGTCTCAGTTTCCTACAGTGAGCAGTTCTTC
. TRBJ2-7 . TRBV15 CATSTYTGQLPSYEQYF TGTGCCACCAGCACTTATACCGGACAGTTACCTTCCTACGAGCAGTACTTC
. TRBJ2-7 TRBD2 TRBV6-1 CASSEALAGGIYEQYF TGTGCCAGCAGTGAAGCCTTAGCGGGGGGCATCTACGAGCAGTACTTC
. TRBJ2-7 . TRBV10-3 CAISDTGQRSYEQYF TGTGCCATCAGTGACACAGGGCAACGATCCTACGAGCAGTACTTC
. TRBJ2-5 . TRBV7-6 CASSPAHLRPEETQYF TGTGCCAGCAGCCCTGCCCATCTAAGGCCAGAGGAGACCCAGTACTTC
. TRBJ2-2 . TRBV4-1 CATRRGANTGELFF TGCGCCACCCGGAGGGGGGCGAACACCGGGGAGCTGTTTTTT
. TRBJ2-7 TRBD1 TRBV5-4 CASSLWGDRGYEQYF TGTGCCAGCAGCTTGTGGGGGGACAGGGGCTACGAGCAGTACTTC
few TRBJ2-3 . TRBV15 CATSRVSTDTQYF TGTGCCACCAGCAGAGTTAGCACAGATACGCAGTATTTT
few TRBJ2-4 . TRBV12-3/TRBV12-4 CASSLRGSTYTKNIQYF TGTGCCAGCAGTTTAAGGGGGTCGACTTACACCAAAAACATTCAGTACTTC
. TRBJ2-5 . TRBV7-9 CASFRGYQETQYF TGTGCCAGCTTCCGCGGGTACCAAGAGACCCAGTACTTC
few TRBJ2-3 . TRBV6-6 CASSLGLEPSTDTQYF TGTGCCAGCAGCCTGGGACTGGAACCTAGCACAGATACGCAGTATTTT
few TRBJ2-1 . TRBV7-9 CASSPRQPSSYNEQFF TGTGCCAGCAGCCCTCGCCAGCCTAGCTCCTACAATGAGCAGTTCTTC
. TRBJ2-1 . TRBV11-2 CANSLYYTGDRQFF TGTGCCAACAGCTTATATTATACGGGCGATAGGCAGTTCTTC
. TRBJ2-1 . TRBV27 CASSELAQNEQFF TGTGCCAGCAGTGAGTTAGCCCAAAATGAGCAGTTCTTC
few TRBJ1-5 . TRBV20-1 CSCDSHYSNQPQHF TGCAGTTGTGACAGCCACTATAGCAATCAGCCCCAGCATTTT
. TRBJ1-4 . TRBV20-1 CSARSRAVNEKLFF TGCAGTGCTAGGTCCCGGGCCGTAAATGAAAAACTGTTTTTT
few TRBJ1-6 . TRBV4-1 CASSQVRGDESPLHF TGCGCCAGCAGCCAAGTTAGAGGGGACGAATCACCCCTCCACTTT
few TRBJ2-1 TRBD2 TRBV27 CASSPRTSGGAFNEQFF TGTGCCAGCAGTCCCCGGACTAGCGGGGGGGCCTTCAATGAGCAGTTCTTC
few TRBJ2-2 . TRBV4-1 CASSQGAVTGELFF TGCGCCAGCAGCCAAGGGGCCGTAACCGGGGAGCTGTTTTTT
. TRBJ2-5 TRBD1 TRBV20-1 CSARDRDRGQETQYF TGCAGTGCTAGGGACCGGGACAGGGGGCAAGAGACCCAGTACTTC
. TRBJ1-6 . TRBV27 CASTGNPYNSPLHF TGTGCCAGCACGGGTAACCCCTATAATTCACCCCTCCACTTT
. TRBJ2-1 TRBD1 TRBV3-1 CASSQGNSRGRFYEQFF TGTGCCAGCAGCCAAGGCAACAGCAGGGGGAGATTCTATGAGCAGTTCTTC
. TRBJ2-3 TRBD2 TRBV6-1 CASRKGLADLTDTQYF TGTGCCAGCAGGAAGGGACTAGCAGATCTCACAGATACGCAGTATTTT
once TRBJ2-2 . TRBV5-1 CASTPPVTGLNTGELFF TGCGCCAGCACCCCCCCCGTAACCGGACTAAACACCGGGGAGCTGTTTTTT
few TRBJ1-1 TRBD1 TRBV7-4 CASSFVRGGNTEAFF TGTGCCAGCAGCTTCGTCAGGGGGGGGAACACTGAAGCTTTCTTT
. TRBJ2-3 . TRBV27 CASSVGLLSTDTQYF TGTGCCAGCAGTGTGGGACTGCTTAGCACAGATACGCAGTATTTT
. TRBJ1-2 TRBD1 TRBV9 CASSVSPSGTGSYGYTF TGTGCCAGCAGCGTAAGCCCCTCCGGGACAGGGTCCTATGGCTACACCTTC
. TRBJ2-7 TRBD1 TRBV5-5 CASSHPGQGRRYEQYF TGTGCCAGCAGCCATCCGGGACAGGGAAGAAGGTACGAGCAGTACTTC
. TRBJ2-3 TRBD1 TRBV29-1 CSVAVGQPISTDTQYF TGCAGCGTCGCCGTGGGACAGCCGATAAGCACAGATACGCAGTATTTT
few TRBJ1-2 TRBD1 TRBV12-3/TRBV12-4 CASGLTQGGDYGYTF TGTGCCAGCGGCCTTACACAGGGGGGTGACTATGGCTACACCTTC
. TRBJ2-2 TRBD1 TRBV7-6 CASSLYSGTGANTGELFF TGTGCCAGCAGCTTATATTCCGGGACAGGGGCGAACACCGGGGAGCTGTTTTTT
few TRBJ2-2 . TRBV7-6 CASSSKPFTGELFF TGTGCCAGCAGCTCAAAACCCTTCACCGGGGAGCTGTTTTTT
few TRBJ2-1 . TRBV7-9 CAIQAQDYNEQFF TGTGCCATCCAGGCGCAAGACTACAATGAGCAGTTCTTC
few TRBJ1-2 . TRBV6-6 CASSFGAVMGYTF TGTGCCAGCAGCTTCGGAGCCGTGATGGGCTACACCTTC
. TRBJ1-6 . TRBV5-4 CASSPTETVEADNSPLHF TGTGCCAGCAGCCCCACGGAGACAGTCGAGGCGGATAATTCACCCCTCCACTTT
. TRBJ2-3 . TRBV11-2 CASSRDTYNTDTQYF TGTGCCAGCAGCAGGGACACGTATAACACAGATACGCAGTATTTT
. TRBJ2-3 . TRBV19 CASSIDGSSTDTQYF TGTGCCAGTAGTATAGACGGATCTAGCACAGATACGCAGTATTTT
. TRBJ1-1 TRBD1 TRBV12-3/TRBV12-4 CASTSDRGIFEAFF TGTGCCAGCACCTCCGACAGGGGAATTTTTGAAGCTTTCTTT
. TRBJ2-1 TRBD2 TRBV29-1 CSVEPSGGMYEQFF TGCAGCGTTGAGCCTAGCGGGGGAATGTATGAGCAGTTCTTC
. TRBJ2-7 TRBD2 TRBV2 CASSRPGLAYEQYF TGTGCCAGCAGTCGGCCGGGACTAGCATACGAGCAGTACTTC
few TRBJ2-1 . TRBV6-2/TRBV6-3 CASSYPRDEQFF TGTGCCAGCAGTTACCCCAGGGATGAGCAGTTCTTC
many TRBJ1-1 . TRBV7-6 CASSQGPFLEAFF TGTGCCAGCAGCCAGGGTCCTTTTTTGGAAGCTTTCTTT
many TRBJ1-1 . TRBV7-6 CASSLGRGDATEAFF TGTGCCAGCAGCTTAGGAAGGGGGGATGCCACTGAAGCTTTCTTT
many TRBJ1-1 . TRBV7-6 CASSLAEITAEAFF TGTGCCAGCAGCTTAGCGGAGATAACAGCTGAAGCTTTCTTT
. TRBJ2-7 . TRBV19 CASSITQGDYEQYF TGTGCCAGTAGTATAACCCAGGGCGATTACGAGCAGTACTTC
many TRBJ2-3 . TRBV11-2 CASSPEFSTDTQYF TGTGCCAGCAGCCCCGAGTTTAGCACAGATACGCAGTATTTT
. TRBJ2-3 . TRBV7-6 CASSLGGGGPTDTQYF TGTGCCAGCAGCTTGGGCGGGGGCGGGCCCACAGATACGCAGTATTTT
many TRBJ1-2 TRBD1 TRBV6-1 CASSGTGAYGYTF TGTGCCAGCAGTGGGACAGGGGCCTATGGCTACACCTTC
many TRBJ2-7 TRBD1 TRBV6-1 CASSEFGTENYEQYF TGTGCCAGCAGTGAGTTTGGGACAGAGAACTACGAGCAGTACTTC
few TRBJ2-1 . TRBV20-1 CSARDPDSSSYNEQFF TGCAGTGCTAGAGATCCCGACTCAAGCTCCTACAATGAGCAGTTCTTC
few TRBJ1-1 TRBD1 TRBV11-2 CASSLWDRAKNTEAFF TGTGCCAGCAGCTTATGGGACAGGGCTAAGAACACTGAAGCTTTCTTT
many TRBJ2-3 . TRBV7-3 CASSLGLRLGADTQYF TGTGCCAGCAGCTTAGGGCTGCGGTTGGGCGCAGATACGCAGTATTTT
few TRBJ1-1 . TRBV29-1 CSAPGDTEAFF TGCAGCGCTCCGGGAGACACTGAAGCTTTCTTT